Here is one T cell receptor (beta chain) with its context. The ends lost 3 bases at V and 6 bases at J; junction bases unmatched: 6. Germline V gene sequence: CDR1 SQVTM, CDR2 ANQGSEA. The CDR3 loop spans 14 amino acids. These data belong to a study of blood T cell repertoires in COVID-19. As for the study in general: From the United States, Italy and Spain came samples of acute and convalescent COVID-19. In each case, the material was cDNA or gDNA derived from T cells, B-cell-depleted T cells, or PBMCs.

As processed by the authors: Nucleated cell counts were estimated from reference gene primer amplification. Repertoires were generated with immunoSEQ multiplex PCR, while TCRdb's copy carries only in-frame clones and drops some. V and J calls and clone size are those listed in that table; D and trimming were worked out from the DNA. This table has about 150,000 clones, approximately 86% appearing once. The material sequenced was peripheral blood. This sequence joins TRBV29-1 and TRBJ2-3, with 10 positions matching TRBD1. The origin of this receptor is a woman aged 55 to 70 with active or convalescent COVID-19. CDR3 region: CSVDRQGARDTQYF. CDR3 coding DNA: TGCAGCGTTGACCGACAGGGGGCGCGGGATACGCAGTATTTT.